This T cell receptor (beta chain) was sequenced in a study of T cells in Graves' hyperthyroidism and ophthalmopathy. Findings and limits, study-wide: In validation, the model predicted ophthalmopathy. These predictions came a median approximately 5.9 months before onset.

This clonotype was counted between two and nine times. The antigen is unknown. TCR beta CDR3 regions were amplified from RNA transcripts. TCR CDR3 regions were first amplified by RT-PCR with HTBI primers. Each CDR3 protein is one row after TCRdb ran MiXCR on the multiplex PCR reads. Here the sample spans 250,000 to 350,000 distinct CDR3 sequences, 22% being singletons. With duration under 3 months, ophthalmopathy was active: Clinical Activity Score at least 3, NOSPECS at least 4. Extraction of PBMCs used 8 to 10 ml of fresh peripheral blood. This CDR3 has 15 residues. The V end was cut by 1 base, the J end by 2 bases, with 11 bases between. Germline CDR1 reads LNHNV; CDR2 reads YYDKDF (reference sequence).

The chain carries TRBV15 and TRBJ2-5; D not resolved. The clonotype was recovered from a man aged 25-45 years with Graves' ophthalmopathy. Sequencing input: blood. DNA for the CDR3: TGTGCCACCAGCAGAGCTCTGACGGATCAAGAGACCCAGTACTTC. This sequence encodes CATSRALTDQETQYF.